Listed below are T cell receptor beta chains from one sample, sequenced in a study of cytomegalovirus exposure and HLA in healthy donors. Repertoires were generated with immunoSEQ multiplex PCR, while TCRdb's copy carries only in-frame clones and drops some. The table records some 74,000 clones, over 50% of them present only once. Sequenced material: PBMCs. These TCRs come from a man aged 40-49 years in good health and CMV-seropositive. Both conserved end residues are part of each CDR3. D genes are given only for firm matches. Size values are once, few and many counts, or a class for expanded clones, and some rows have none.

clone size: .; CDR3 length: 14; V gene: TRBV28; D gene: .; J gene: TRBJ2-5; CDR3 DNA: TGTGCCAGCGGGAGGGGGAGGATAGGAGAGACCCAGTACTTC; CDR3 protein: CASGRGRIGETQYF
clone size: few; CDR3 length: 15; V gene: TRBV6-1; D gene: .; J gene: TRBJ1-4; CDR3 DNA: TGTGCCAGCAGTGAAAGGCAGGGGATCGGCGAAAAACTGTTTTTT; CDR3 protein: CASSERQGIGEKLFF
clone size: .; CDR3 length: 12; V gene: TRBV28; D gene: .; J gene: TRBJ1-2; CDR3 DNA: TGTGCCAGCAGTTTATCGGTCTATGGCTACACCTTC; CDR3 protein: CASSLSVYGYTF
clone size: .; CDR3 length: 15; V gene: TRBV10-3; D gene: .; J gene: TRBJ1-1; CDR3 DNA: TGTGCCATCAGGTCGGAGGCTAGGGCGAACACTGAAGCTTTCTTT; CDR3 protein: CAIRSEARANTEAFF
clone size: few; CDR3 length: 17; V gene: TRBV19; D gene: TRBD1; J gene: TRBJ2-6; CDR3 DNA: TGTGCCAGTAGTGCTGGGACAGGGGTTTCAGGGGCCAACGTCCTGACTTTC; CDR3 protein: CASSAGTGVSGANVLTF
clone size: .; CDR3 length: 15; V gene: TRBV10-3; D gene: TRBD1; J gene: TRBJ1-3; CDR3 DNA: TGTGCCATCAGCCGCCCCCGGGACAGCGGAAACACCATATATTTT; CDR3 protein: CAISRPRDSGNTIYF
clone size: .; CDR3 length: 16; V gene: TRBV9; D gene: .; J gene: TRBJ1-3; CDR3 DNA: TGTGCCAGCAGCGAGTCTCCGGGAAACTCTGGAAACACCATATATTTT; CDR3 protein: CASSESPGNSGNTIYF
clone size: .; CDR3 length: 14; V gene: TRBV6-6; D gene: TRBD1; J gene: TRBJ2-7; CDR3 DNA: TGTGCCAGCAGTTACAATGCAGGGGGCTACGAGCAGTACTTC; CDR3 protein: CASSYNAGGYEQYF
clone size: .; CDR3 length: 12; V gene: TRBV9; D gene: .; J gene: TRBJ2-2; CDR3 DNA: TGTGCCAGCAGCGTAGCGGCCGGGGAGCTGTTTTTT; CDR3 protein: CASSVAAGELFF
clone size: .; CDR3 length: 18; V gene: TRBV6-4; D gene: TRBD1; J gene: TRBJ2-5; CDR3 DNA: TGTGCCAGCAGTGAAAATCCTAGACAGGGGGCGACCCAAGAGACCCAGTACTTC; CDR3 protein: CASSENPRQGATQETQYF
clone size: .; CDR3 length: 13; V gene: TRBV19; D gene: .; J gene: TRBJ1-1; CDR3 DNA: TGTGCCAGTAACCGGGAGATGAACACTGAAGCTTTCTTT; CDR3 protein: CASNREMNTEAFF
clone size: .; CDR3 length: 14; V gene: TRBV10-2; D gene: TRBD2; J gene: TRBJ2-5; CDR3 DNA: TGCGCCAGCAGCGGGGGGACTAGCCGGGAGACCCAGTACTTC; CDR3 protein: CASSGGTSRETQYF
clone size: .; CDR3 length: 15; V gene: TRBV7-8; D gene: TRBD1; J gene: TRBJ2-7; CDR3 DNA: TGTGCCAGCAGCCCCGGACAGGGACCTTCCTACGAGCAGTACTTC; CDR3 protein: CASSPGQGPSYEQYF
clone size: .; CDR3 length: 15; V gene: TRBV6-1; D gene: .; J gene: TRBJ1-2; CDR3 DNA: TGTGCCAGCAGTGAAACAGTGATTTCGGACTATGGCTACACCTTC; CDR3 protein: CASSETVISDYGYTF
clone size: .; CDR3 length: 15; V gene: TRBV7-9; D gene: TRBD2; J gene: TRBJ2-3; CDR3 DNA: TGTGCCAGCAGCTCCGGGACTAGCGTCACAGATACGCAGTATTTT; CDR3 protein: CASSSGTSVTDTQYF
clone size: once; CDR3 length: 15; V gene: TRBV6-1; D gene: .; J gene: TRBJ1-5; CDR3 DNA: TGTGCCAGCAGTGAAGCTGCGGGGATCAATCAGCCCCAGCATTTT; CDR3 protein: CASSEAAGINQPQHF
clone size: few; CDR3 length: 16; V gene: TRBV4-1; D gene: .; J gene: TRBJ1-6; CDR3 DNA: TGCGCCAGCAGCCTTACCGGGAGCTCCTATAATTCACCCCTCCACTTT; CDR3 protein: CASSLTGSSYNSPLHF
clone size: .; CDR3 length: 14; V gene: TRBV7-8; D gene: .; J gene: TRBJ1-2; CDR3 DNA: TGTGCCAGCAGCCGCTCAGTCGAAACGCCGGGCTACACCTTC; CDR3 protein: CASSRSVETPGYTF
clone size: .; CDR3 length: 12; V gene: TRBV7-9; D gene: .; J gene: TRBJ1-1; CDR3 DNA: TGTGCCAGCAGCGGAATTGCGGCTGAAGCTTTCTTT; CDR3 protein: CASSGIAAEAFF
clone size: .; CDR3 length: 17; V gene: TRBV11-3; D gene: TRBD2; J gene: TRBJ2-3; CDR3 DNA: TGTGCCAGCAGCTTAGTCGGGCCTGGCGGGGGGACAGATACGCAGTATTTT; CDR3 protein: CASSLVGPGGGTDTQYF
clone size: .; CDR3 length: 15; V gene: TRBV18; D gene: .; J gene: TRBJ1-3; CDR3 DNA: TGTGCCGCTTCCGGGACAAGAGCCTCTGGAAACACCATATATTTT; CDR3 protein: CAASGTRASGNTIYF
clone size: few; CDR3 length: 15; V gene: TRBV2; D gene: TRBD1; J gene: TRBJ1-2; CDR3 DNA: TGTGCCAGCAGTGAATGGGGACAGGGGATGGATGGCTACACCTTC; CDR3 protein: CASSEWGQGMDGYTF
clone size: .; CDR3 length: 18; V gene: TRBV11-3; D gene: TRBD1; J gene: TRBJ1-1; CDR3 DNA: TGTGCCAGCAGCTTAGAAGGGGGGTGGGGACAGCAGAACACTGAAGCTTTCTTT; CDR3 protein: CASSLEGGWGQQNTEAFF
clone size: few; CDR3 length: 16; V gene: TRBV29-1; D gene: .; J gene: TRBJ1-2; CDR3 DNA: TGCAGCGTCGTCCCCGACAGGATCGAAGCTAACTATGGCTACACCTTC; CDR3 protein: CSVVPDRIEANYGYTF
clone size: .; CDR3 length: 16; V gene: TRBV2; D gene: TRBD1; J gene: TRBJ1-2; CDR3 DNA: TGTGCCAGCAGCGACGGGACAGGGGTAGAAGGTTATGGCTACACCTTC; CDR3 protein: CASSDGTGVEGYGYTF
clone size: .; CDR3 length: 17; V gene: TRBV4-3; D gene: .; J gene: TRBJ1-3; CDR3 DNA: TGCGCCAGCAGCCACCGAACCCAGGGAACAGCTGGAAACACCATATATTTT; CDR3 protein: CASSHRTQGTAGNTIYF
clone size: .; CDR3 length: 16; V gene: TRBV15; D gene: TRBD1; J gene: TRBJ1-1; CDR3 DNA: TGTGCCACCAGCAGAGATCTTGGGACAGGGAGCACTGAAGCTTTCTTT; CDR3 protein: CATSRDLGTGSTEAFF
clone size: once; CDR3 length: 13; V gene: TRBV18; D gene: TRBD1; J gene: TRBJ1-2; CDR3 DNA: TGTGCCAGCTCACCACTCCAGGGGGGAGGCTACACCTTC; CDR3 protein: CASSPLQGGGYTF
clone size: .; CDR3 length: 14; V gene: TRBV6-6; D gene: .; J gene: TRBJ1-4; CDR3 DNA: TGTGCCAGCAGTTACTCCCCGACTAATGAAAAACTGTTTTTT; CDR3 protein: CASSYSPTNEKLFF
clone size: .; CDR3 length: 14; V gene: TRBV5-1; D gene: .; J gene: TRBJ2-7; CDR3 DNA: TGCGCCAGCAGCACGGATCCAGGCTCCTACGAGCAGTACTTC; CDR3 protein: CASSTDPGSYEQYF
clone size: .; CDR3 length: 19; V gene: TRBV5-1; D gene: TRBD2; J gene: TRBJ2-3; CDR3 DNA: TGCGCCAGCAGCTTGGCCCCATTGACTAGCGGGGGGGCCTCGGATACGCAGTATTTT; CDR3 protein: CASSLAPLTSGGASDTQYF
clone size: .; CDR3 length: 15; V gene: TRBV7-2; D gene: .; J gene: TRBJ1-5; CDR3 DNA: TGTGCCAGCAGCTTAGGTCCCTATAGCAATCAGCCCCAGCATTTT; CDR3 protein: CASSLGPYSNQPQHF
clone size: .; CDR3 length: 14; V gene: TRBV7-9; D gene: .; J gene: TRBJ1-6; CDR3 DNA: TGTGCCAGCAGCTCGAAGGGGGATAATTCACCCCTCCACTTT; CDR3 protein: CASSSKGDNSPLHF
clone size: few; CDR3 length: 15; V gene: TRBV14; D gene: TRBD1; J gene: TRBJ1-4; CDR3 DNA: TGTGCCAGCAGCCAGATGACAGGGGCTAATGAAAAACTGTTTTTT; CDR3 protein: CASSQMTGANEKLFF
clone size: .; CDR3 length: 15; V gene: TRBV5-6; D gene: TRBD1; J gene: TRBJ1-2; CDR3 DNA: TGTGCCAGCAGCTTGGATCAGACAGGGGCGCGTGGCTACACCTTC; CDR3 protein: CASSLDQTGARGYTF
clone size: few; CDR3 length: 14; V gene: TRBV7-6; D gene: TRBD1; J gene: TRBJ2-2; CDR3 DNA: TGTGCCACCCGGGACAGGGGGTTTACCGGGGAGCTGTTTTTT; CDR3 protein: CATRDRGFTGELFF
clone size: .; CDR3 length: 14; V gene: TRBV28; D gene: .; J gene: TRBJ2-7; CDR3 DNA: TGTGCCAGCAGTCGTTTTACGGAGTCCTACGAGCAGTACTTC; CDR3 protein: CASSRFTESYEQYF
clone size: .; CDR3 length: 15; V gene: TRBV7-8; D gene: TRBD1; J gene: TRBJ1-4; CDR3 DNA: TGTGCCAGCAGCTTAGTAGGGGGCGTGAGTGAAAAACTGTTTTTT; CDR3 protein: CASSLVGGVSEKLFF
clone size: .; CDR3 length: 15; V gene: TRBV6-6; D gene: .; J gene: TRBJ1-3; CDR3 DNA: TGTGCCAGCAGCTCGGACACCAACTCTGGAAACACCATATATTTT; CDR3 protein: CASSSDTNSGNTIYF
clone size: few; CDR3 length: 14; V gene: TRBV27; D gene: .; J gene: TRBJ1-5; CDR3 DNA: TGTGCCAGCAGTTTATCGGGCGGGGGTCAGCCCCAGCATTTT; CDR3 protein: CASSLSGGGQPQHF
clone size: .; CDR3 length: 13; V gene: TRBV30; D gene: TRBD1; J gene: TRBJ2-7; CDR3 DNA: TGTGCCTTCGGGACAGGGGACTACTACGAGCAGTACTTC; CDR3 protein: CAFGTGDYYEQYF
clone size: .; CDR3 length: 15; V gene: TRBV2; D gene: TRBD1; J gene: TRBJ1-2; CDR3 DNA: TGTGCCAGCAGGGACCCGGGACAGGGGCTCTATGGCTACACCTTC; CDR3 protein: CASRDPGQGLYGYTF
clone size: .; CDR3 length: 13; V gene: TRBV6-5; D gene: TRBD1; J gene: TRBJ2-5; CDR3 DNA: TGTGCCAGCAGCCCGCAGGGGGCTGAGACCCAGTACTTC; CDR3 protein: CASSPQGAETQYF
clone size: .; CDR3 length: 15; V gene: TRBV7-9; D gene: .; J gene: TRBJ2-1; CDR3 DNA: TGTGCCAGCAGCTCCCTCCGGACAGATTACAATGAGCAGTTCTTC; CDR3 protein: CASSSLRTDYNEQFF
clone size: .; CDR3 length: 13; V gene: TRBV19; D gene: TRBD1; J gene: TRBJ2-7; CDR3 DNA: TGTGCCAGTAGTTACGGGACAGCCAGCGAGCAGTACTTC; CDR3 protein: CASSYGTASEQYF
clone size: .; CDR3 length: 15; V gene: TRBV6-6; D gene: .; J gene: TRBJ2-1; CDR3 DNA: TGTGCCAGCACCCACGGAGGAAGCTCCTACAATGAGCAGTTCTTC; CDR3 protein: CASTHGGSSYNEQFF
clone size: few; CDR3 length: 13; V gene: TRBV7-8; D gene: .; J gene: TRBJ2-5; CDR3 DNA: TGTGCCAGCAGCTTAGACCCGGGGGAGACCCAGTACTTC; CDR3 protein: CASSLDPGETQYF
clone size: once; CDR3 length: 16; V gene: TRBV28; D gene: TRBD2; J gene: TRBJ2-1; CDR3 DNA: TGTGCCAGCAGTTCCTCTACACTAGCGGGGGGCTATGAGCAGTTCTTC; CDR3 protein: CASSSSTLAGGYEQFF
clone size: .; CDR3 length: 17; V gene: TRBV7-2; D gene: .; J gene: TRBJ2-7; CDR3 DNA: TGTGCCAGCAGCCCAAACCTCGGACGGGGGTATGATCGCGAGCAGTACTTC; CDR3 protein: CASSPNLGRGYDREQYF
clone size: few; CDR3 length: 15; V gene: TRBV6-1; D gene: TRBD2; J gene: TRBJ2-1; CDR3 DNA: TGTGCCAGCAGTGAAGCAATCAGCGGGGGGGATGAGCAGTTCTTC; CDR3 protein: CASSEAISGGDEQFF
clone size: .; CDR3 length: 13; V gene: TRBV7-6; D gene: .; J gene: TRBJ2-5; CDR3 DNA: TGTGCCAGCAGCTTCTTCCTCGGAGAGACCCAGTACTTC; CDR3 protein: CASSFFLGETQYF
clone size: few; CDR3 length: 11; V gene: TRBV10-3; D gene: .; J gene: TRBJ1-1; CDR3 DNA: TGTGCCAGCGGGACCGGGGGTAGTGCTTTCTTT; CDR3 protein: CASGTGGSAFF